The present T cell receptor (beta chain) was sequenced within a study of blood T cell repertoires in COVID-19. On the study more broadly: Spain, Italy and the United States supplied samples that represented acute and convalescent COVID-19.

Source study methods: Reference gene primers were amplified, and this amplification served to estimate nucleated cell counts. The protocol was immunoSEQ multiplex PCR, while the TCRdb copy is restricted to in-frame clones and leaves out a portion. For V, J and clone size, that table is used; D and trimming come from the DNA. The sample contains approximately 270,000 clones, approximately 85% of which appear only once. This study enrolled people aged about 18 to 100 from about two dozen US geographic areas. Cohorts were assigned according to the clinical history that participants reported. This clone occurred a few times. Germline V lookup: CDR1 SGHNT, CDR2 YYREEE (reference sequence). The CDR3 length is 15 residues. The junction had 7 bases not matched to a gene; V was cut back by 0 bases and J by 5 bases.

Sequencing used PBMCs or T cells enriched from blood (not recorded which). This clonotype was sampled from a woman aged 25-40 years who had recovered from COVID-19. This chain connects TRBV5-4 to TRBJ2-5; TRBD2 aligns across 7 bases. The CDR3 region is CASSLVGREEETQYF. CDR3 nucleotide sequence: TGTGCCAGCAGCTTGGTAGGTCGGGAGGAGGAGACCCAGTACTTC.